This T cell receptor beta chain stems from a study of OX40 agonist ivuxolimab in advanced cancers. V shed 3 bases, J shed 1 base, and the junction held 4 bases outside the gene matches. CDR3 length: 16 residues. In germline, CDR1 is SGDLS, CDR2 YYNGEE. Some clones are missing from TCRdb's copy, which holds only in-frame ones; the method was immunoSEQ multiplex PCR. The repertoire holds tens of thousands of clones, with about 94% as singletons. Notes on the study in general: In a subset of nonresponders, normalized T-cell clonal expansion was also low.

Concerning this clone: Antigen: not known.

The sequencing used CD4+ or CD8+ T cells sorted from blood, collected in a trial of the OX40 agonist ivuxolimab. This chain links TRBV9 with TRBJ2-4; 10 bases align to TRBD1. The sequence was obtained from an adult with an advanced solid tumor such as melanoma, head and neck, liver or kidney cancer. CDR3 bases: TGTGCCAGCAGCGGAGGGGGACAGGGGGCCAAAAACATTCAGTACTTC. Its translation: CASSGGGQGAKNIQYF. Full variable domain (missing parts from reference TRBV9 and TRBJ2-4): DSGVTQTPKHLITATGQRVTLRCSPRSGDLSVYWYQQSLDQGLQFLIQYYNGEERAKGNILERFSAQQFPDLHSELNLSSLELGDSALYFCASSGGGQGAKNIQYFGAGTRLSVL.